This T cell receptor (beta chain) emerged from a study of blood T cell repertoires in COVID-19. On the study more broadly: Spain, Italy and the United States supplied samples that represented acute and convalescent COVID-19. Sources were T cells, B-cell-depleted T cells, or PBMCs; the material itself was cDNA or gDNA.

Original methodology: Estimated nucleated cell counts came from reference gene primer amplification. Profiling relied on immunoSEQ multiplex PCR, and the TCRdb table lists in-frame clones only, not all of them. D and trimming come from the DNA, and the V and J calls and clone size come from that table. The table has about 150,000 clones, 60% to 80% seen once. The TCR sequence derives from a man aged 50 to 59 with active or convalescent COVID-19. Sequenced material: peripheral blood.

CDR3 DNA: TGTGCCAGCAGCTTTGCCCGGCTAGAATCAGAGACCCAGTACTTC. Translation gives CASSFARLESETQYF. This rearrangement joins TRBV7-8 to TRBJ2-5; D remains ambiguous. Germline V CDR1 and CDR2: SGHVS, FQNEAQ. V was pared by 3 bases and J by 4 bases, with 15 bases between. The CDR3 covers 15 residues.